The 20 T cell receptor beta chains below come from one sample, sequenced in a study of T cells in Graves' hyperthyroidism and ophthalmopathy. RNA transcripts yielded amplified TCR beta CDR3 regions. HTBI primers were the set used in a first-round RT-PCR of the TCR CDR3. TCRdb reprocessed the multiplex PCR reads with MiXCR, giving one entry per CDR3 protein. The sample includes almost 600,000 distinct CDR3 sequences, about 15% of them seen just once. The sequencing sample was made of blood. Every receptor here comes from a woman in her twenties or thirties with Graves' hyperthyroidism that later progressed to Graves' ophthalmopathy.

This clonotype showed up just a few times. CDR3 bases: TGCAGCGTCCCGGAGGGGGTAGGGGAAAAACTGTTTTTT. It codes for CSVPEGVGEKLFF. J is TRBJ1-4 and V is TRBV29-1; the D gene is possibly TRBD1 (6 bases). The CDR3 covers 13 residues. V was clipped by 6 bases and J by 8 bases, with 16 bases between them. Germline V gene data show CDR1 as SQVTM and CDR2 as ANQGSEA. Combining the CDR3 with reference TRBV29-1 and TRBJ1-4 gives the whole variable domain SAVISQKPSRDICQRGTSLTIQCQVDSQVTMMFWYRQQPGQSLTLIATANQGSEATYESGFVIDKFPISRPNLTFSTLTVSNMSPEDSSIYLCSVPEGVGEKLFFGSGTQLSVL.

Remarks on this clonotype: Lacking the conserved final phenylalanine or tryptophan, this CDR3 likely reflects a read error. The chain links TRBV29-1 to TRBJ2-5; perhaps D is TRBD1 or TRBD2 (6 bases each). Looked up from germline, CDR1 is SQVTM and CDR2 is ANQGSEA. The CDR3 sequence is 15 residues long. With 4 bases removed from V and 4 bases from J, the gap between germline ends came to 19 bases. In DNA form, the CDR3 reads TGCAGCGTTGGGGTCGGAGGGGGAGTCGGAGAGACCCAGTACCTC. Translation gives CSVGVGGGVGETQYL.

This clonotype was seen at least ten times. The chain is built from TRBV20-1 and TRBJ2-5; 7 bases fit TRBD2. The length of the CDR3 is 14 residues. Germline CDR1 reads DFQATT; CDR2 reads SNEGSKA (reference sequence). V gave up 5 bases and J gave up 5 bases; unmatched junction bases: 11. CDR3 amino acids: CSAYDLLREETQYF. For the CDR3, the DNA is TGCAGTGCTTATGACTTGCTGCGGGAGGAGACCCAGTACTTC.

V gene TRBV19 combines with J gene TRBJ1-2, with 9 positions matching TRBD1. Germline V CDR1 and CDR2: LNHDA, SQIVND (reference sequence). The J segment lost 0 bases and the V segment lost 7 bases, leaving 12 bases of the junction unmatched. The CDR3 extends over 17 amino acids. The CDR3 loop reads CASTARTGDVANYGYTF. Written as DNA, the CDR3 is TGTGCCAGTACCGCGAGGACAGGGGATGTAGCTAACTATGGCTACACCTTC. Drawing the rest from reference TRBV19 and TRBJ1-2, the complete variable domain is DGGITQSPKYLFRKEGQNVTLSCEQNLNHDAMYWYRQDPGQGLRLIYYSQIVNDFQKGDIAEGYSVSREKKESFPLTVTSAQKNPTAFYLCASTARTGDVANYGYTFGSGTRLTVV.

This clonotype was counted ten times or more. The CDR3 protein is CASSSANQGATEAFF. The CDR3 nucleotides read TGTGCCAGCAGCTCCGCTAATCAGGGGGCCACTGAAGCTTTCTTT. The chain couples TRBV7-8 to TRBJ1-1; 8 bases align to TRBD1. Per germline, CDR1 SGHVS and CDR2 FQNEAQ. The trim removed 4 bases at V and 4 bases at J, leaving 8 bases unmatched. There are 15 residues in the CDR3.

This clonotype was counted many times. J is TRBJ2-7 and V is TRBV18, with 7 positions matching TRBD1. The germline gives CDR1 KGHSH, CDR2 LQKENI. V gave up 3 bases and J gave up 3 bases; unmatched junction bases: 5. This CDR3 comprises 14 residues. The CDR3 spells CASSPGTESYEQYF. The CDR3 nucleotides are TGTGCCAGCTCACCGGGGACAGAGAGCTACGAGCAGTACTTC. The full variable domain, completed using reference TRBV18 and TRBJ2-7, is NAGVMQNPRHLVRRRGQEARLRCSPMKGHSHVYWYRQLPEEGLKFMVYLQKENIIDESGMPKERFSAEFPKEGPSILRIQQVVRGDSAAYFCASSPGTESYEQYFGPGTRLTVT.

This clonotype was found many times. This chain joins TRBV7-2 and TRBJ2-7, with 7 bases lining up with TRBD1. Per the germline V gene, CDR1 is SGHTA and CDR2 is FQGNSA. The CDR3 spans 14 residues. V was pared by 2 bases and J by 1 base, with 2 bases of the junction left unmatched. Here the CDR3 reads CASSLWDRSYEQYF. The CDR3 DNA sequence: TGTGCCAGCAGCTTATGGGACAGATCCTACGAGCAGTACTTC.

In this sample, this clonotype turned up a few times. A single base separates this from a much larger clone, so it may be a read error. The V and J genes are TRBV19 and TRBJ2-1, with D possibly TRBD1 on 5 matching bases. The V gene's germline CDR1 is LNHDA and CDR2 SQIVND (reference sequence). The CDR3 contains 17 residues. This CDR3 reads CASSISGQGSSYNEQLF. CDR3 nucleotides: TGTGCCAGTAGTATCTCGGGTCAGGGAAGTTCCTACAATGAGCAGCTCTTC.

The chain combines TRBV30 with TRBJ2-1; tentative D call: TRBD2 (5 bases). Germline CDR1 is GTSNPN and CDR2 is SVGIG (reference sequence). V was pared by 3 bases and J by 13 bases, with 16 bases between. The CDR3 is 12 residues long. DNA for the CDR3: TGTGCCTGGAGCGAATCTAGCCAAACTCAGTTCTTC. Encoded protein: CAWSESSQTQFF.

The V gene is TRBV29-1, the J gene TRBJ2-1; D may be TRBD1 (6 bases). Germline V lookup: CDR1 SQVTM, CDR2 ANQGSEA. Trimming pared 7 bases from V and 9 bases from J, leaving 19 bases between. The CDR3 extends over 13 amino acids. CDR3: CSAWYQQGPEQFF. CDR3 nucleotide sequence: TGCAGCGCCTGGTACCAACAGGGACCTGAGCAGTTCTTC.

This clonotype was seen a few times. This chain connects TRBV20-1 to TRBJ2-3; D gene uncertain. Trimming left V 2 bases short and J 1 base short, with 13 bases between. This CDR3 is built from 15 residues. Germline values: CDR1 DFQATT, CDR2 SNEGSKA (reference sequence). The CDR3 nucleotides read TGCAGTGCTAGACCCGACCCTGGGGGCACAGATACGCAGTATTTT. Encoded protein: CSARPDPGGTDTQYF.

There are many counts of this clonotype. The chain couples TRBV7-2 to TRBJ2-7; possible D gene TRBD1, 9 bases. V dropped 5 bases and J dropped 3 bases, with 17 bases sitting between them. The CDR3 is 15 residues long. Germline CDR1 reads SGHTA; CDR2 reads FQGNSA. The CDR3 loop reads CASSLSGTGIYEQYF. CDR3 nucleotides: TGTGCCAGCAGCCTTAGCGGGACAGGGATCTACGAGCAGTACTTC.

This clonotype was counted ten times or more. The J gene is TRBJ1-1, the V gene TRBV3-1, with D possibly TRBD1 on 6 matching bases. The CDR3 has 15 amino acids. Germline V lookup: CDR1 LGHDT, CDR2 YNNKEL (reference sequence). Trimming stripped 3 bases from V and 3 bases from J, with 14 bases between. CDR3 nucleotides: TGTGCCAGCAGCCATACGGGGGGCGCGGACACTGAAGCTTTCTTT. Amino acids: CASSHTGGADTEAFF.

This clonotype was counted only a few times. This may stem from a read error, because a much larger clone lies one nucleotide away. This chain connects TRBV11-2 to TRBJ2-1; 13 bases map to TRBD2. The CDR3 runs to 16 residues. J lost 9 bases, V lost 6 bases, and 11 bases had no gene match. Germline CDR1 is SGHAT and CDR2 is FQNNGV. The CDR3 reads CASSPTSGRPQGEQFF. CDR3 coding DNA: TGTGCCAGCAGTCCGACTAGCGGGAGGCCTCAGGGTGAGCAGTTCTTC.

In this sample, this clonotype turned up many times. The chain employs TRBV28 and TRBJ1-1, with 10 bases lining up with TRBD1. V dropped 7 bases and J dropped 6; count of bases not matched to a gene: 5. The CDR3 covers 13 residues. Per germline, CDR1 MDHEN and CDR2 SYDVKM. The CDR3 DNA follows: TGTGCCAGCATTGGACAGGGGGAGGCTGAAGCTTTCTTT. Residues: CASIGQGEAEAFF.

This clonotype was picked up many times. The V and J genes are TRBV12-3 or TRBV12-4 and TRBJ1-1; D unresolved. V was trimmed by 3 bases and J by 0 bases, leaving 5 bases between them. There are 13 residues in the CDR3. CDR3 residues: CASSFLMNTEAFF. The CDR3 DNA reads as TGTGCCAGCAGTTTTTTAATGAACACTGAAGCTTTCTTT.

This clonotype showed up many times. The gene calls are TRBV6-1 and TRBJ1-2, with D unresolved. The CDR3 runs to 14 residues. V lost 5 bases to trimming and J lost 5 bases, with 15 bases between them. The germline V gene has CDR1 MNHNS and CDR2 SASEGT. DNA for the CDR3: TGTGCCAGCAGTCAAGGGCCAAATCCTTATGGCTACACCTTC. Translated, it gives CASSQGPNPYGYTF.

The V call is TRBV6-1, the J call TRBJ2-1; D is ambiguous. CDR1 and CDR2 from the germline V gene are MNHNS and SASEGT. The V and J ends lost 6 bases and 5 bases respectively, with 8 bases between them. The CDR3 covers 12 residues. This chain's CDR3 is CASSEFNNEQFF. DNA for the CDR3: TGTGCCAGCAGCGAGTTTAACAATGAGCAGTTCTTC.

This clonotype has a count of ten or more. The V call is TRBV5-1, the J call TRBJ2-7, with 10 bases that match TRBD2. CDR3 length: 13 amino acids. The germline V gene encodes CDR1 SGHRS and CDR2 YFSETQ. Germline trimming cut 6 bases from V and 7 bases from J; bases unmatched to any gene: 7. This CDR3 is CASTLAGAGEQYF. The CDR3 region has the DNA TGCGCCAGCACCCTAGCGGGAGCTGGGGAGCAGTACTTC.

This clonotype occurred many times. J is TRBJ2-1 and V is TRBV27; the D is unclear. Germline V gene data show CDR1 as MNHEY and CDR2 as SMNVEV (reference sequence). The V end lost 2 bases, the J end lost 5 bases, and 7 bases lay between the germline ends. The CDR3 length is 13 residues. CDR3 protein: CASSLRRDNEQFF. The DNA of the CDR3 is TGTGCCAGCAGTTTAAGACGGGACAATGAGCAGTTCTTC.